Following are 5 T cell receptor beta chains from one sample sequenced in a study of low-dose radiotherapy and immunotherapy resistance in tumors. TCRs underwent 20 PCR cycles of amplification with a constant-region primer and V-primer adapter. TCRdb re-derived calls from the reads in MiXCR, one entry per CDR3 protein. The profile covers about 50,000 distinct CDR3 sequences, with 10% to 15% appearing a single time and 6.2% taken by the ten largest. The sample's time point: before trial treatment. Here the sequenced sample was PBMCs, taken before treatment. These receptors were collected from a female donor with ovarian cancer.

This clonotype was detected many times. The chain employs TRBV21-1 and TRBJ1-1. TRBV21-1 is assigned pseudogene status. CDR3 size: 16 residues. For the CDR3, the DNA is TGTGCCAGCAGCAAAGCTTCGTGGCAGGTGAACACTGAAGCTTTCTTT. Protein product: CASSKASWQVNTEAFF.

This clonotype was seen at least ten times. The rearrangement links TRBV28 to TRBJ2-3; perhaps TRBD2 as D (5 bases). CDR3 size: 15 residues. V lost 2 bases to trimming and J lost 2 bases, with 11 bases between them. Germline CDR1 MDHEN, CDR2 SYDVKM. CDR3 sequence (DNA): TGTGCCAGCAGTTTAGGGGAAGGACTCACAGATACGCAGTATTTT. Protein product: CASSLGEGLTDTQYF.

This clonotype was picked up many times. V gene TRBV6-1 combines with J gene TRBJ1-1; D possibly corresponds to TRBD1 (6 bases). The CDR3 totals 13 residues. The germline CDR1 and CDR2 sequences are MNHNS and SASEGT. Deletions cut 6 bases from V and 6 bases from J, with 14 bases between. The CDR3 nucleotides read TGTGCCAGCAGCCTACTCGAGGGGGCTGAAGCTTTCTTT. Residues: CASSLLEGAEAFF.

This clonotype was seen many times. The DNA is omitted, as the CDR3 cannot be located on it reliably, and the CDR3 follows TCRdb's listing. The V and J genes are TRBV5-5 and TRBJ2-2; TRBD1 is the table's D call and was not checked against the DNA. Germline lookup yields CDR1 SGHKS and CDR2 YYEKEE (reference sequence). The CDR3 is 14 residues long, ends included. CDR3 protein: CATKGQGTPGSCFF.

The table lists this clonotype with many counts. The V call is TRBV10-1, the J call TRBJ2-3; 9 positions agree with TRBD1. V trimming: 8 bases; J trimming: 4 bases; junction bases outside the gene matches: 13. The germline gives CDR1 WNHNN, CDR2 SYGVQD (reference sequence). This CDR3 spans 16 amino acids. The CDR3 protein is CASGPGSTGGPDTQYF. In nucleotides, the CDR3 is TGCGCCAGCGGCCCGGGTTCGACAGGGGGTCCAGATACGCAGTATTTT.